A selection of T cell receptor beta chains follows, all from one sample in a study of vaccination and CD4 T cells after COVID-19. The antigens for these receptors are not known. TCRdb called the PCR reads again in MiXCR, with one record for every CDR3 protein. Of roughly 20,000 distinct CDR3 sequences in the sample, 80% to 85% were seen once. Sequences were derived from CD4+ T cells from blood, cultured in vitro, sampled after SARS-CoV-2 vaccination. These receptors all come from a human donor who received a COVID-19 vaccine. Each CDR3 is given with its conserved first and last residue. The D gene is left open where the match is weak. A clone size is listed for some rows: how often the clone was seen (once, few, many), or a class if it is expanded.

clone_size,j_call,d_call,v_call,cdr3_aa,cdr3_nt
-,TRBJ1-2,-,TRBV30,CAWSPRRNYGYTF,TGTGCCTGGAGTCCCCGGAGGAACTATGGCTACACCTTC
-,TRBJ1-2,-,TRBV6-4,CASSATGTLSNYGYTF,TGTGCCAGCAGTGCAACCGGGACACTTTCTAACTATGGCTACACCTTC
-,TRBJ1-6,-,TRBV6-1,CASSEQRGSPLHF,TGTGCCAGCTCGGAACAGCGGGGGTCACCCCTCCACTTT
-,TRBJ1-1,-,TRBV20-1,CSARDPDRNTEAFF,TGCAGTGCTAGAGATCCGGACAGAAACACTGAAGCTTTCTTT
-,TRBJ2-1,TRBD2,TRBV10-2,CASSSIGRGLAGGQTQFF,TGCGCCAGCAGCAGTATCGGTCGGGGGCTAGCGGGGGGCCAGACGCAGTTCTTC
-,TRBJ2-2,-,TRBV15,CATSRDGTGTNTGELFF,TGTGCCACTAGCAGAGATGGAACAGGGACGAACACCGGGGAGCTGTTTTTT
-,TRBJ2-3,-,TRBV20-1,CSARDPWGPSTDTQYF,TGCAGTGCTAGAGACCCCTGGGGACCTAGCACAGATACGCAGTATTTT
-,TRBJ2-5,TRBD1,TRBV24-1,CATSDPQGSETQYF,TGTGCCACCAGTGATCCACAGGGGAGTGAGACCCAGTACTTC
-,TRBJ1-2,-,TRBV20-1,CSASFGLVGYTF,TGCAGTGCTAGTTTCGGGTTAGTGGGCTACACCTTC
-,TRBJ2-5,TRBD1,TRBV19,CASSYARGLETQYF,TGTGCCAGTAGTTACGCCAGGGGGCTAGAGACCCAGTACTTC
-,TRBJ1-2,-,TRBV29-1,CSGGTRNYGYTF,TGCAGCGGCGGGACACGTAACTATGGCTACACCTTC
-,TRBJ1-2,-,TRBV14,CASSQDTVVGGYTF,TGTGCCAGCAGCCAAGATACGGTTGTAGGAGGCTACACCTTC
-,TRBJ1-1,TRBD1,TRBV6-1,CASSDPGQGDPEAFF,TGTGCCAGCAGTGATCCGGGACAGGGTGACCCTGAAGCTTTCTTT
-,TRBJ2-7,TRBD2,TRBV12-3/TRBV12-4,CASSFYGRLAGGRRRYEQYF,TGTGCCAGCAGTTTTTATGGGAGACTAGCGGGGGGCCGAAGGAGATACGAGCAGTACTTC
-,TRBJ1-1,-,TRBV19,CASSDWEITEAFF,TGTGCCAGTAGTGACTGGGAGATCACTGAAGCTTTCTTT
-,TRBJ1-6,-,TRBV19,CASSTRTEPNSPLHF,TGTGCCAGTAGTACCCGGACGGAACCTAATTCACCCCTCCACTTT
-,TRBJ1-2,TRBD1,TRBV7-2,CASSSGTVRYGYTF,TGTGCCAGCAGCTCCGGGACAGTTCGCTATGGCTACACCTTC
-,TRBJ1-1,-,TRBV6-1,CASSGIERLGHTEAFF,TGTGCCAGCAGCGGGATCGAGCGGTTGGGCCACACTGAAGCTTTCTTT
-,TRBJ1-3,-,TRBV7-2,CASSTGPNTIYF,TGTGCCAGCAGCACCGGGCCTAACACCATATATTTT
-,TRBJ2-2,TRBD1,TRBV7-8,CASSHRDRGFENTGELFF,TGTGCCAGCAGCCACCGGGACAGGGGTTTTGAAAACACCGGGGAGCTGTTTTTT
-,TRBJ2-5,-,TRBV20-1,CSAIDSRETQYF,TGCAGTGCTATTGACTCCCGAGAGACCCAGTACTTC
-,TRBJ2-1,-,TRBV2,CASRRVYEQFF,TGTGCCAGCAGACGCGTGTATGAGCAGTTCTTC
-,TRBJ1-6,TRBD1,TRBV6-1,CASSSTGLGYNSPLHF,TGTGCCAGCAGCTCGACAGGGCTCGGGTATAATTCACCCCTCCACTTT
-,TRBJ2-5,-,TRBV12-3/TRBV12-4,CASSLGASRETQYF,TGTGCCAGCAGTTTAGGCGCTAGCCGGGAGACCCAGTACTTC
-,TRBJ1-1,-,TRBV18,CASSELGGSTEAFF,TGTGCCAGCTCAGAACTCGGCGGTAGCACTGAAGCTTTCTTT
-,TRBJ1-5,TRBD1,TRBV30,CAWSVGTENQPQHF,TGTGCCTGGAGTGTGGGGACAGAAAATCAGCCCCAGCATTTT
-,TRBJ1-5,-,TRBV24-1,CATSDSGVYSNQPQHF,TGTGCCACCAGTGATTCCGGCGTATATAGCAATCAGCCCCAGCATTTT
-,TRBJ2-1,-,TRBV20-1,CSAREGGRKFF,TGCAGTGCTAGAGAGGGGGGCAGGAAGTTCTTC
-,TRBJ1-1,-,TRBV12-3/TRBV12-4,CASSRGFSEAFF,TGTGCCAGCAGCCGAGGGTTTTCTGAAGCTTTCTTT
-,TRBJ2-3,-,TRBV7-3,CASSSGRFTDTQYF,TGTGCCAGCAGCTCCGGTCGGTTCACAGATACGCAGTATTTT
-,TRBJ2-2,-,TRBV4-1,CASSQDLSGLGGTGELFF,TGCGCCAGCAGCCAAGATCTAAGTGGACTAGGGGGTACCGGGGAGCTGTTTTTT
-,TRBJ2-5,TRBD1,TRBV2,CASSDGTGSETQYF,TGTGCCAGCAGTGATGGGACAGGGTCAGAGACCCAGTACTTC
-,TRBJ1-2,TRBD1,TRBV4-2,CASSPYPTGEGGGYGYTF,TGTGCCAGCAGCCCTTATCCTACAGGGGAAGGAGGTGGCTATGGCTACACCTTC
-,TRBJ1-5,-,TRBV10-3,CAISESGVNQPQHF,TGTGCCATCAGTGAGTCGGGGGTCAATCAGCCCCAGCATTTT
-,TRBJ1-6,TRBD1,TRBV20-1,CSASPTGTGGYNSPLHF,TGCAGTGCTAGTCCAACCGGGACAGGGGGCTATAATTCACCCCTCCACTTT
-,TRBJ2-3,-,TRBV12-3/TRBV12-4,CASSLRDFSRTDTQYF,TGTGCCAGCAGCCTCCGGGACTTTTCACGCACAGATACGCAGTATTTT
-,TRBJ2-1,TRBD2,TRBV24-1,CATSDWEGSDYNEQFF,TGTGCCACCAGTGATTGGGAGGGGTCGGACTACAATGAGCAGTTCTTC
-,TRBJ2-3,TRBD2,TRBV6-2/TRBV6-3,CASSSPRGGLDTQYF,TGTGCCAGCAGTTCCCCCCGGGGGGGCTTAGATACGCAGTATTTT
-,TRBJ1-1,-,TRBV20-1,CSAREPGLEFTEAFF,TGCAGTGCTAGAGAGCCCGGGCTCGAATTCACTGAAGCTTTCTTT
few,TRBJ2-2,-,TRBV21-1,CATRRQILLNTGELFF,TGTGCCACCCGGAGACAAATCCTTCTAAACACCGGGGAGCTGTTTTTT
-,TRBJ1-5,TRBD1,TRBV20-1,CSAIRDRGSNQPQHF,TGCAGTGCAATCCGGGACAGGGGTAGCAATCAGCCCCAGCATTTT
-,TRBJ1-1,-,TRBV11-1,CASSSLRGEAFF,TGTGCCAGCAGTTCGCTCAGGGGTGAAGCTTTCTTT
-,TRBJ1-2,-,TRBV24-1,CATSDAKTGQKSYGYTF,TGTGCCACCAGTGATGCAAAGACAGGCCAGAAATCCTATGGCTACACCTTC
-,TRBJ2-7,TRBD2,TRBV5-5,CASGAGGARARDYEQYF,TGTGCCAGCGGGGCGGGGGGCGCAAGGGCGCGGGATTACGAGCAGTACTTC
-,TRBJ1-5,-,TRBV30,CAWSDGASSNQPQHF,TGTGCCTGGAGTGATGGGGCCAGCAGCAATCAGCCCCAGCATTTT
-,TRBJ2-7,TRBD2,TRBV7-2,CASSLVPGGSYEQYF,TGTGCCAGCAGCTTAGTTCCGGGAGGCTCCTACGAGCAGTACTTC
-,TRBJ1-5,-,TRBV23-1,CAKVTSVLNQPQHF,TGCGCCAAAGTAACAAGCGTTTTAAATCAGCCCCAGCATTTT
few,TRBJ2-3,TRBD2,TRBV10-1,CASSGGLEYTDTQYF,TGCGCCAGCAGTGGGGGACTAGAGTACACAGATACGCAGTATTTT
-,TRBJ1-2,-,TRBV6-1,CASSEVRLYGYTF,TGTGCCAGCAGTGAAGTACGTCTTTATGGCTACACCTTC
-,TRBJ2-3,-,TRBV30,CAWSPSDTQYF,TGTGCCTGGAGTCCAAGTGATACGCAGTATTTT
-,TRBJ2-1,-,TRBV24-1,CATSDLKTAGDNEQFF,TGTGCCACCAGTGATCTTAAGACAGCAGGAGACAATGAGCAGTTCTTC
-,TRBJ1-1,-,TRBV19,CASSIGWGTEAFF,TGTGCCAGTAGTATTGGATGGGGCACTGAAGCTTTCTTT
once,TRBJ1-5,-,TRBV12-3/TRBV12-4,CASSSRLGQPQHF,TGTGCCAGCAGTTCTCGTCTTGGTCAGCCCCAGCATTTT
-,TRBJ1-2,TRBD1,TRBV12-3/TRBV12-4,CASSLATGGAGDYGYTF,TGTGCCAGCAGTTTAGCCACAGGGGGCGCGGGCGACTATGGCTACACCTTC
-,TRBJ2-1,TRBD1,TRBV20-1,CSASWGQLHYNEQFF,TGCAGTGCTAGTTGGGGACAGCTCCACTACAATGAGCAGTTCTTC
-,TRBJ1-1,-,TRBV6-1,CASSAPSQARSTEAFF,TGTGCCAGCAGTGCTCCTAGTCAGGCGCGGAGCACTGAAGCTTTCTTT